Sequencing of this T cell receptor (beta chain) was carried out in a study of OX40 agonist ivuxolimab in advanced cancers. For the study in its entirety: Ivuxolimab, which targeted the costimulatory receptor OX40 (CD134), was an agonistic, fully human IgG2 monoclonal antibody. Peripheral TCRbeta sequencing was intended to test whether TCR sequence diversity was altered and clonal T-cell expansion was caused by ivuxolimab. The paper reports the monotherapy dose-escalation portion (N of about 54 patients) of the phase I ivuxolimab trial. Partial responses were achieved by three dose-escalation patients, of whom one had hepatocellular carcinoma and two had cutaneous melanoma. Patients were allowed to have had prior anti-PD-1, anti-PD-L1 or anti-CTLA-4 therapy, and around two fifths of the dose-escalation patients had been treated with checkpoint inhibitors. Of the roughly 51 patients in dose escalation, 19 had hepatocellular carcinoma, some 15 had melanoma, 9 had renal cell carcinoma and 9 had head and neck cancer. In the dose-escalation cohort, 70% to 85% of patients were male, and the mean age was approximately 60 years with a range of about 20 to 80. Intravenous ivuxolimab was administered to patients every 2 weeks at six dose levels: 0.01, 0.1, 0.3, 1.5, 3 and 10 mg/kg.

The germline V gene specifies LGHNA as CDR1 and YSLEER as CDR2. From its cysteine to its phenylalanine, the CDR3 spans 13 amino acids. The entry retains the CDR3 DNA only, 39 bases that are in frame from base 1. Trimming accounts for 4 bases at V and 3 bases at J, while the number of junction bases matched to no gene is 0. Findings and caveats that apply to the study as a whole: On average, CD8+ T cells showed more expanded clones than CD4+ T cells after ivuxolimab. Low levels of normalized T-cell clonal expansion were also seen in some patients who did not respond. In the 0.1-3.0 mg/kg groups, partial responders were among the patients with the lowest normalized peripheral clonal expansion, particularly in CD8+ T cells. Which antigens the clonally expanded peripheral T cells were specific for was not determined. Clonal expansion of both CD4+ and CD8+ blood T cells was observed from baseline to week 6 at doses 0.1 to 3.0 mg/kg.

Note on this clone: The specificity of this receptor is unknown. The sample holds no much larger clone one base away, and base qualities are not on file.

The trial excluded patients who had a history of autoimmune disease or who were on systemic immunosuppression. Peripheral blood for TCR sequencing was collected from all dose cohorts at baseline, on cycle 4 day 1, and on cycle 7 day 1. The samples were drawn from a first-in-human, open-label, multicenter phase I dose-escalation trial of ivuxolimab. Adults with locally advanced or metastatic melanoma, renal cell carcinoma, hepatocellular carcinoma or head and neck squamous cell carcinoma were enrolled in the trial. Before TCR sequencing, CD4+ and CD8+ T cells were separately sorted from peripheral blood. Genomic DNA was extracted from sorted cells for sequencing of the TCRbeta CDR3 region. TCRbeta CDR3 regions were sequenced using the immunoSEQ Assay. Here the immuneACCESS table is served through TCRdb, limited to in-frame sequences with V and J called. Missing clones are a known gap in these copies; in checked studies unresolved V genes cover under half, and the rest lacks a known reason. The sample table lists about 150,000 clones, 90% to 95% of them with a count of one. The ten largest clones take up more than 0.9% of the sample.

This receptor was obtained from an adult with an advanced solid tumor such as melanoma, head and neck, liver or kidney cancer. Here the chain combines TRBV4-3 and TRBJ2-1; the central 7 bases match TRBD2. The source material was CD4+ or CD8+ T cells sorted from blood, sampled in a trial of the OX40 agonist ivuxolimab. The CDR3 in this case is CASSRDYYNEQFF. The base sequence is TGCGCCAGCAGCCGGGACTACTACAATGAGCAGTTCTTC.